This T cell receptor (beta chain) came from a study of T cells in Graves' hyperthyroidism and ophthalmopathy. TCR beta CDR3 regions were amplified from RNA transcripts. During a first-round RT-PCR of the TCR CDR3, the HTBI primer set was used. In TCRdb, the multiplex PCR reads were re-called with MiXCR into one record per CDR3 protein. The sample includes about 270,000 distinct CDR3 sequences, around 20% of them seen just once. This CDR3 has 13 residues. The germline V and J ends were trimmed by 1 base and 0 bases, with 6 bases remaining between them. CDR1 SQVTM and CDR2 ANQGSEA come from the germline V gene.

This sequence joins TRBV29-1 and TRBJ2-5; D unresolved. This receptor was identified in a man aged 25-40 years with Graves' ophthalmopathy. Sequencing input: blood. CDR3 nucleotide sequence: TGCAGCGTTGAAGTACTGGACCAAGAGACCCAGTACTTC. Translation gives CSVEVLDQETQYF.